The rows below give T cell receptor beta chains drawn from one sample of a study of molecular identifiers for immune sequencing clone quantification. Each CDR3 protein gets one entry after TCRdb re-called the PCR reads with MiXCR. Of some 65,000 distinct CDR3 sequences listed, roughly 20% are singletons. The sequencing sample was made of naive CD8+ T cells from blood, with Jurkat cell RNA spiked in. The receptors were gathered from a human donor in good health. Some libraries in this study had Jurkat cell RNA spiked in. CDR3s include the opening cysteine and the closing phenylalanine or tryptophan. D genes are given only for firm matches. Rows give clone size only sometimes, using once, few, many, or a class for an expanded clone.

TRBD1	TRBV6-2/TRBV6-3	TRBJ2-1	few	CASRQGGSSYNEQFF	TGTGCCAGCAGACAGGGGGGAAGCTCCTACAATGAGCAGTTCTTC
TRBD2	TRBV30	TRBJ2-1	many	CAWSGLAGGEQFF	TGTGCCTGGAGCGGACTAGCGGGAGGCGAGCAGTTCTTC
TRBD2	TRBV7-2	TRBJ2-1	-	CASSLDSASGYYNEQFF	TGTGCCAGCAGCTTAGACTCGGCTAGCGGATACTACAATGAGCAGTTCTTC
-	TRBV6-6	TRBJ2-5	many	CASSYSRVPSETQYF	TGTGCCAGCAGTTACTCGAGAGTCCCTAGTGAGACCCAGTACTTC
-	TRBV3-1	TRBJ2-7	few	CASSHALEENSYEQYF	TGTGCCAGCAGCCACGCGCTAGAGGAGAACTCCTACGAGCAGTACTTC
-	TRBV4-3	TRBJ1-2	few	CASSQTLVGPHGYTF	TGCGCCAGCAGCCAAACCCTCGTCGGGCCCCATGGCTACACCTTC
TRBD1	TRBV19	TRBJ2-3	few	CASSMGWTGGTDTQYF	TGTGCCAGTAGTATGGGGTGGACAGGGGGCACAGATACGCAGTATTTT
TRBD2	TRBV27	TRBJ2-3	-	CASSPVLAGGPGDTQYF	TGTGCCAGCAGTCCCGTTTTGGCGGGAGGGCCGGGAGATACGCAGTATTTT
TRBD1	TRBV28	TRBJ1-5	many	CASSSRTTGVFFDQPQHF	TGTGCCAGCAGTTCAAGAACGACAGGGGTTTTTTTCGATCAGCCCCAGCATTTT
TRBD2	TRBV5-1	TRBJ2-5	-	CASSLATSGSGTQYF	TGCGCCAGCAGCTTGGCCACTAGCGGGAGTGGGACCCAGTACTTC
-	TRBV25-1	TRBJ2-2	many	CASSDLGTPFTGELFF	TGTGCCAGCAGTGACCTGGGGACTCCGTTCACCGGGGAGCTGTTTTTT
-	TRBV28	TRBJ2-7	many	CASSSRGTSAYEQYF	TGTGCCAGCAGTTCAAGGGGGACAAGCGCCTACGAGCAGTACTTC
TRBD2	TRBV12-5	TRBJ2-3	many	CASGPRTSGSRPDTQYF	TGTGCTAGTGGTCCACGGACTAGCGGGAGTAGGCCAGATACGCAGTATTTT
TRBD2	TRBV12-3/TRBV12-4	TRBJ2-1	-	CASRPTSGSSFYNEQFF	TGTGCCAGCAGGCCAACTAGCGGGAGTAGCTTCTACAATGAGCAGTTCTTC
-	TRBV30	TRBJ1-1	many	CAWSVGGRSWTEAFF	TGTGCCTGGAGTGTCGGAGGGAGGAGCTGGACTGAAGCTTTCTTT
TRBD1	TRBV20-1	TRBJ1-5	many	CSAREDRAGSQPQHF	TGCAGTGCTAGGGAAGACAGGGCGGGAAGTCAGCCCCAGCATTTT
-	TRBV28	TRBJ1-1	many	CASLGTGRMNTEAFF	TGTGCCAGTCTCGGGACGGGGCGGATGAACACTGAAGCTTTCTTT
-	TRBV7-9	TRBJ1-5	many	CASSLSFNQPQHF	TGTGCCAGCAGCTTAAGTTTCAATCAGCCCCAGCATTTT
-	TRBV5-6	TRBJ1-1	few	CASSSRPRGKTTEAFF	TGTGCCAGCAGCTCGCGACCGAGGGGGAAGACCACTGAAGCTTTCTTT
TRBD2	TRBV29-1	TRBJ2-5	many	CSVSGLAGAETQYF	TGCAGCGTTTCGGGACTAGCGGGAGCAGAGACCCAGTACTTC
TRBD2	TRBV24-1	TRBJ2-7	-	CATSDFGTSGAYEQYF	TGTGCCACCAGTGATTTTGGGACTAGCGGGGCCTACGAGCAGTACTTC
TRBD2	TRBV5-4	TRBJ2-4	-	CASSLSGTENIQYF	TGTGCCAGCAGCTTGAGCGGGACGGAAAACATTCAGTACTTC
TRBD1	TRBV14	TRBJ2-4	few	CASSQSDRDWFIQYF	TGTGCCAGCAGCCAATCGGACAGGGATTGGTTCATTCAGTACTTC
TRBD2	TRBV27	TRBJ2-3	many	CASSLRTSGTDTQYF	TGTGCCAGCAGTTTACGGACTAGCGGCACAGATACGCAGTATTTT
TRBD2	TRBV6-5	TRBJ2-2	many	CARDYSGRIRDGELFF	TGTGCCAGAGATTATAGCGGGAGAATAAGGGACGGGGAGCTGTTTTTT
TRBD2	TRBV7-9	TRBJ2-1	few	CASRYLAGGPAYNEQFF	TGTGCCAGCAGATATCTAGCGGGAGGCCCTGCCTACAATGAGCAGTTCTTC
-	TRBV4-3	TRBJ2-1	many	CASSQDYLLASCRLF	TGCGCCAGCAGCCAAGATTATCTCCTAGCGAGTTGTCGTCTATTC
-	TRBV5-6	TRBJ1-5	many	CASSFFGGEGYQPQHF	TGTGCCAGCAGCTTCTTCGGTGGGGAGGGTTATCAGCCCCAGCATTTT
-	TRBV6-6	TRBJ2-3	many	CASSYSIQDTQYF	TGTGCCAGCAGTTACTCGATCCAGGATACGCAGTATTTT
TRBD2	TRBV7-9	TRBJ2-7	few	CASSLGGGPLFSYEQYF	TGTGCCAGCAGCTTGGGCGGGGGTCCGCTGTTCTCCTACGAGCAGTACTTC
TRBD1	TRBV28	TRBJ2-1	many	CASSLGTGEIRSYNEQFF	TGTGCCAGCAGTTTAGGGACAGGGGAGATTCGATCCTACAATGAGCAGTTCTTC
-	TRBV27	TRBJ1-6	many	CASSYGNSPLHF	TGTGCCAGCAGTTACGGGAATTCACCCCTCCACTTT
-	TRBV20-1	TRBJ2-5	many	CSARGFDWQETQYF	TGCAGTGCTAGGGGATTTGACTGGCAAGAGACCCAGTACTTC